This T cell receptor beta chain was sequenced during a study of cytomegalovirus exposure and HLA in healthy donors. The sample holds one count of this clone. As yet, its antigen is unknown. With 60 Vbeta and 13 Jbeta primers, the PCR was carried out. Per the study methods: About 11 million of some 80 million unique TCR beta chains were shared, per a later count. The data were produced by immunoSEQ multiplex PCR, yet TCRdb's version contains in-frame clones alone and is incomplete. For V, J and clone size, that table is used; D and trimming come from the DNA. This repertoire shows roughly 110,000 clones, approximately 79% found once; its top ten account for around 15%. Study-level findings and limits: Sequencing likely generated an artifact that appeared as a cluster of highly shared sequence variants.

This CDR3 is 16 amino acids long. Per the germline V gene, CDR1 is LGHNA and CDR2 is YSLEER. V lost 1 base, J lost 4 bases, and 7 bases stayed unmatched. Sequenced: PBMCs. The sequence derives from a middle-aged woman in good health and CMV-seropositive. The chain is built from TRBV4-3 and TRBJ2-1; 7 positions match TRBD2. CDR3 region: CASSQVGAGEYNEQFF. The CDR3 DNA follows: TGCGCCAGCAGCCAAGTAGGCGCGGGGGAGTACAATGAGCAGTTCTTC.